These 27 T cell receptor beta chains were all obtained from the same sample, sequenced in a study of shared clonotypes between healthy human individuals. The method was immunoSEQ multiplex PCR; TCRdb's version includes in-frame clones alone and lacks a portion of them. The table lists 2,500,000 or so clones, 90% to 95% of them singletons. The sample was naive CD4+ T cells sorted from blood. Specified subset: CD45RA+ positively selected. The source is a man younger than 35 in good health.

DNA for the CDR3: TGTGCCTGGGGGCGAGGACAGAACTATGGCTACACCTTC. The encoded protein is CAWGRGQNYGYTF. The rearrangement links TRBV30 to TRBJ1-2; possibly TRBD1 for D (6 bases). Germline-derived CDR1 and CDR2 are GTSNPN and SVGIG (reference sequence). The CDR3 loop spans 13 amino acids. V lost 5 bases and J 2 bases, leaving 12 bases between the germline ends.

This clone appeared a single time. The gene calls are TRBV7-9 and TRBJ1-1; D is unresolved. CDR1 SEHNR and CDR2 FQNEAQ come from the germline V gene (reference sequence). The CDR3 sequence is 14 residues long. V shed 0 bases and J shed 6 bases, with 11 bases lying between them. CDR3 amino acids: CASSLAFGPSEAFF. As DNA, the CDR3 is TGTGCCAGCAGCTTAGCGTTCGGACCGTCTGAAGCTTTCTTT.

CDR3 residues: CASSYPGISQNIQYF. The CDR3 DNA is TGTGCCAGCAGTTACCCCGGAATCTCCCAAAACATTCAGTACTTC. The chain has TRBV6-6 and TRBJ2-4; D is unresolved. Germline V gene data show CDR1 as MNHNY and CDR2 as SVGAGI (reference sequence). This CDR3 is 15 amino acids long. Trimming removed 2 bases at V and 5 bases at J, with 13 bases between.

The J gene is TRBJ1-1, the V gene TRBV18; no definite D call. The germline V gene encodes CDR1 KGHSH and CDR2 LQKENI. V lost 4 bases to trimming and J lost 8 bases, with 14 bases between them. The CDR3 runs to 13 residues. The CDR3 nucleotides are TGTGCCAGCTCACGGGGTTCGCTCTCAGAAGCTTTCTTT. Translating it yields CASSRGSLSEAFF.

The chain is built from TRBV19 and TRBJ1-4; 7 bases are a match to TRBD1. The CDR3 loop spans 15 amino acids. The V gene end was trimmed by 9 bases and the J gene end by 4 bases; junction bases not matched to a gene: 11. CDR1 is LNHDA and CDR2 is SQIVND in the germline V gene (reference sequence). The CDR3 reads CASSLGQTINEKLFF. The CDR3 nucleotides are TGTGCCAGCTCCCTGGGACAGACAATTAATGAAAAACTGTTTTTT.

The chain recombines TRBV5-1 with TRBJ1-4; D is unclear. CDR1 SGHRS and CDR2 YFSETQ come from the germline V gene. The CDR3 consists of 14 residues. Trimming took off 0 bases at V and 7 bases at J, with 10 bases between the two ends. The CDR3 loop is CASSLGASPEKLFF. CDR3 nucleotide sequence: TGCGCCAGCAGCTTGGGGGCCTCACCTGAAAAACTGTTTTTT.

The CDR3 DNA follows: TGTGCCTGGGATCGGGACGTCTCTGAAGCTTTCTTT. Its protein is CAWDRDVSEAFF. This sequence joins TRBV30 and TRBJ1-1, with D possibly TRBD1 on 5 matching bases. The ends were cut back, 5 bases at V and 6 bases at J, with 13 bases in the middle. This CDR3 is built from 12 residues. CDR1 GTSNPN and CDR2 SVGIG come from the germline V gene (reference sequence).

In nucleotides, the CDR3 is TGTGCCAGCAGGCTTGGGACGGAAGCTTACAATGAGCAGTTCTTC. It translates to CASRLGTEAYNEQFF. The V and J genes are TRBV11-2 and TRBJ2-1; D may be TRBD1 or TRBD2 (5 bases each). The CDR3 is made up of 15 amino acids. V dropped 6 bases and J dropped 4 bases, with 16 bases sitting between them. Germline V gene data show CDR1 as SGHAT and CDR2 as FQNNGV.

The chain has TRBV9 and TRBJ2-1; no clear D gene. The germline V gene has CDR1 SGDLS and CDR2 YYNGEE. V gave up 3 bases and J gave up 8 bases, with 15 bases separating them. CDR3 length equals 14 residues. CDR3 amino acids: CASSAEGVLDEQFF. As DNA, the CDR3 is TGTGCCAGCAGCGCTGAAGGAGTTTTAGATGAGCAGTTCTTC.

CDR3 DNA: TGTGCCAGCAGTGCGGGGACAACCCGCTACGAGCAGTACTTC. It encodes CASSAGTTRYEQYF. The V gene is TRBV27, the J gene TRBJ2-7; D is perhaps TRBD1 or TRBD2 (6 bases each). The CDR3 contains 14 residues. CDR1 is MNHEY, CDR2 SMNVEV, per germline (reference sequence). Trimming cost V 5 bases and J 3 bases, with 14 bases left between them.

The CDR3 DNA sequence: TGCAGCGTTGAAGCGCAGGGAGGCAACGAGCAGTACTTC. The encoded protein is CSVEAQGGNEQYF. V gene TRBV29-1 combines with J gene TRBJ2-7, with a weak D call TRBD2 (6 bases). The CDR3 has 13 amino acids. Trimming took off 1 base at V and 5 bases at J, with 12 bases between the two ends. The germline gives CDR1 SQVTM, CDR2 ANQGSEA.

This rearrangement joins TRBV7-2 to TRBJ1-1; possible D gene TRBD1, 6 bases. Germline V gives CDR1 SGHTA, CDR2 FQGNSA. This CDR3 comprises 14 residues. The V gene lost 5 bases and the J gene lost 3 bases, with 13 bases spanning the gap. As DNA, the CDR3 is TGTGCCAGCAGCCGGGGGGCGTGGGACACTGAAGCTTTCTTT. Translation: CASSRGAWDTEAFF.

This rearrangement joins TRBV6-6 to TRBJ1-2; 11 nucleotides agree with TRBD1. Looked up from germline, CDR1 is MNHNY and CDR2 is SVGAGI (reference sequence). This CDR3 has 15 residues. V gave up 6 bases and J gave up 9 bases; unmatched junction bases: 12. The CDR3 DNA follows: TGTGCCAGCAGCCAAAGCCGGGACAGGGGGTATAGCTACACCTTC. Residues: CASSQSRDRGYSYTF.

Note on this clone: The sample has other DNA sequences that encode this CDR3 too. The rearrangement uses TRBV5-5 and TRBJ1-2, with D unresolved. Germline lookup yields CDR1 SGHKS and CDR2 YYEKEE (reference sequence). The CDR3 loop spans 14 amino acids. Trimming cost V 0 bases and J 2 bases, with 8 bases left between them. CDR3 DNA sequence: TGTGCCAGCAGCTTGGGTCAGGCGAACTATGGCTACACCTTC. This gives the protein CASSLGQANYGYTF.

This chain uses TRBV4-3 with TRBJ2-1; possible D gene TRBD1, 5 bases. The CDR3 runs 14 residues. The V and J ends lost 1 base and 5 bases respectively, with 9 bases between them. Germline V gene sequence: CDR1 LGHNA, CDR2 YSLEER. CDR3 sequence: CASSQVRGNNEQFF. DNA of the CDR3: TGCGCCAGCAGCCAAGTTAGGGGCAACAATGAGCAGTTCTTC.

This chain connects TRBV4-3 to TRBJ1-2; D gene unclear. This CDR3 is 14 amino acids long. Trimming took off 1 base at V and 6 bases at J, with 12 bases between the two ends. Germline V gene data show CDR1 as LGHNA and CDR2 as YSLEER. Written as DNA, the CDR3 is TGCGCCAGCAGCCAAGGTCTAACTGGGGATGGCTACACCTTC. It yields the protein CASSQGLTGDGYTF.

V usage is TRBV4-1 and J usage is TRBJ2-3, with D perhaps TRBD2 (6 bases). Trimming took 4 bases from V and 3 from J, leaving 17 bases between them. Germline V gene sequence: CDR1 MGHRA, CDR2 YSYEKL. This CDR3 has 16 residues. The chain's CDR3 is CASSPPPEGPTDTQYF. CDR3 DNA: TGCGCCAGCAGCCCGCCGCCGGAGGGCCCGACAGATACGCAGTATTTT.

The J gene is TRBJ1-3, the V gene TRBV7-8; D is unclear. V lost 5 bases to trimming and J lost 1 base, with 9 bases between them. The CDR3 loop spans 14 amino acids. Germline CDR1 is SGHVS and CDR2 is FQNEAQ. CDR3: CASSPVGSGNTIYF. The DNA for the CDR3 is TGTGCCAGCAGCCCAGTGGGGTCTGGAAACACCATATATTTT.

Turning to this clone: Other DNA sequences in the sample encode the same CDR3. The chain uses TRBV5-1 and TRBJ2-5; TRBD2 is a possible D gene (6 bases). Between the trimmed V and J ends, which lost 4 bases and 0 bases, there was a span of 7 bases. The CDR3 extends over 13 amino acids. Germline V gives CDR1 SGHRS, CDR2 YFSETQ. CDR3: CASSGGDQETQYF. CDR3 sequence (DNA): TGCGCCAGCAGCGGCGGGGACCAAGAGACCCAGTACTTC. Full variable domain (outside the CDR3, taken from reference TRBV5-1 and TRBJ2-5): KAGVTQTPRYLIKTRGQQVTLSCSPISGHRSVSWYQQTPGQGLQFLFEYFSETQRNKGNFPGRFSGRQFSNSRSEMNVSTLELGDSALYLCASSGGDQETQYFGPGTRLLVL.

With regard to this clone: The same CDR3 can be traced to other DNA sequences in this sample. The rearrangement joins TRBV30 to TRBJ2-2; D possibly corresponds to TRBD1 (5 bases). The germline V gene has CDR1 GTSNPN and CDR2 SVGIG (reference sequence). The CDR3 is 13 amino acids. V was pared by 3 bases and J by 2 bases, with 7 bases between. CDR3 coding DNA: TGTGCCTGGAGGACAGCCAACACCGGGGAGCTGTTTTTT. The encoded protein is CAWRTANTGELFF.

Turning to this clone: The same CDR3 is also encoded by other DNA sequences in this sample. The chain is built from TRBV2 and TRBJ2-1; 9 nucleotides align to TRBD2. Germline V lookup: CDR1 SNHLY, CDR2 FYNNEI. The V and J ends lost 6 bases and 4 bases, in that order; junction bases with no gene match: 7. This CDR3 is built from 15 residues. Written as DNA, the CDR3 is TGTGCCAGCAGCCCCGGGACTAGCTCTTACAATGAGCAGTTCTTC. As protein: CASSPGTSSYNEQFF.

The chain is built from TRBV2 and TRBJ2-7, with D maybe TRBD1 (6 bases). CDR1 is SNHLY and CDR2 is FYNNEI in the germline V gene. Trimming pared 3 bases from V and 4 bases from J, leaving 13 bases between. This CDR3 is 14 amino acids long. The CDR3 DNA reads TGTGCCAGCAGTGATTGGGACAACCGGTACGAGCAGTACTTC. Translated: CASSDWDNRYEQYF.

Worth noting for this clone: Other DNA sequences in this specimen translate into the identical CDR3. The chain links TRBV5-1 to TRBJ2-7, with 10 bases that match TRBD2. This CDR3 region has 15 residues. V lost 0 bases and J lost 4; bases outside the gene matches: 4. Germline-derived CDR1 and CDR2 are SGHRS and YFSETQ. The DNA for the CDR3 is TGCGCCAGCAGCTTGGCGAGCGGGGGGGAGTACGAGCAGTACTTC. Translation: CASSLASGGEYEQYF. The variable domain in full, with the rest retrieved from reference TRBV5-1 and TRBJ2-7, is KAGVTQTPRYLIKTRGQQVTLSCSPISGHRSVSWYQQTPGQGLQFLFEYFSETQRNKGNFPGRFSGRQFSNSRSEMNVSTLELGDSALYLCASSLASGGEYEQYFGPGTRLTVT.

J is TRBJ2-7 and V is TRBV5-8, with D uncertain. With 5 bases removed from V and 3 bases from J, the gap between germline ends came to 6 bases. CDR3 length: 11 residues. Germline V CDR1 and CDR2: SGHTS, YDEGEE. CDR3 bases: TGTGCCAGCAGTTTTCACTACGAGCAGTACTTC. This translates into CASSFHYEQYF.

A word on this clone: Other nucleotide sequences from this sample produce the same CDR3. The rearrangement uses TRBV5-4 and TRBJ2-5, with a tentative D call TRBD1 (5 bases). CDR3 length: 13 amino acids. Germline-derived CDR1 and CDR2 are SGHNT and YYREEE (reference sequence). With 0 bases removed from V and 5 bases from J, the gap between germline ends came to 8 bases. The CDR3 spells CASSLGQGETQYF. CDR3 DNA sequence: TGTGCCAGCAGCTTGGGCCAGGGTGAGACCCAGTACTTC.

CDR3 in DNA: TGTGCCAGCTCCGATCCTGGGAGCTCCTACGAGCAGTACTTC. This sequence encodes CASSDPGSSYEQYF. The chain has TRBV11-2 and TRBJ2-7, with D possibly being TRBD2 (5 bases). The CDR3 is 14 residues long. CDR1 and CDR2 from the germline V gene are SGHAT and FQNNGV. Trimming shortened V by 8 bases and J by 0 bases, and 14 bases separated the two germline ends.

The chain carries TRBV10-3 and TRBJ2-2, with D maybe TRBD1 (6 bases). Germline loops: CDR1 ENHRY, CDR2 SYGVKD. The CDR3 has 14 residues. V lost 2 bases and J lost 5, with 9 bases in between. The CDR3 DNA reads TGTGCCATCAGTGAGGCCACAGGGACCGGGGAGCTGTTTTTT. Its translation is CAISEATGTGELFF.